This T cell receptor beta chain was identified during a study of CD8 T cells in ankylosing spondylitis. Study findings and constraints: A TCR beta motif of several highly homologous variants appeared characteristic of ankylosing spondylitis blood. With a CD8+ phenotype, disease-linked clones were relatively rare in peripheral blood.

The CDR3 is made up of 14 amino acids. J lost 0 bases, V lost 3 bases, and 2 bases had no gene match. TCRdb passed the 5' RACE reads through MiXCR, listing each CDR3 protein once. The data show about 240,000 distinct CDR3 sequences, about 9.1% seen once. Regarding this clonotype: Its antigen is not known.

The clonotype originates from a male donor with ankylosing spondylitis or in good health (not recorded which). The chain couples TRBV12-3 or TRBV12-4 to TRBJ2-7; TRBD1 matches 7 bases. Sequenced sample: blood, either unsorted or a sorted T cell fraction (not recorded which). CDR3 sequence: CASSFGDSSYEQYF. DNA for the CDR3: TGTGCCAGCAGTTTTGGGGACAGCTCCTACGAGCAGTACTTC.